This T cell receptor beta chain was obtained from a study of blood T cells in healthy people across ages (dated by TCRdb to 2015 to 2017). For the study in its entirety: In model experiments, template switching captured about one uniquely barcoded TCR beta cDNA molecule for every two T cells. Age-related changes in TCR beta repertoire diversity were measured in the study by deep sequencing normalized with unique cDNA molecular identifiers. The donors were divided into four age groups: young (average approximately 17 years), middle-aged (about 41), aged (about 60) and long-lived (roughly 82). The study analyzed two additional independent replicas of 1 million unique cDNA reads from the same blood draw for two donors, one aged 18 to 29 and one aged 80 or older. General findings and caveats noted by the study authors: As age increased, observed TCR beta diversity per million T cells dropped in a roughly linear way, and a significant reduction was already evident by age about 36. Since profiling was done on bulk unsorted PBMCs, naive and antigen-experienced compartments could not be conclusively compared. Estimates of total diversity from one million sequenced T cells were regarded as lower bounds and underestimates. Observed TCR beta diversity correlated strongly with the percentage of naive T cells measured by flow cytometry. Compared with the aged group, the long-lived group had more naive CD4+ T cells, fewer expanded clones and increased TCR diversity, a pattern suggesting age selection. Donor CMV infection status was unknown, potentially confounding age-related changes in expanded clonotypes.

Systemically healthy Caucasian individuals from Russia, around 38 in total and aged roughly 6 to 95 years, were included as donors. Approximately 9 milliliters of peripheral blood were collected from each donor into EDTA-treated Vacutainer tubes. Ficoll-Paque density-gradient centrifugation was used to isolate PBMCs, with at least 6.5 million obtained per sample. Trizol reagent was used to extract total RNA from the PBMCs, yielding at least 5.5 micrograms per sample. For every donor, an aliquot of PBMCs went through flow cytometry to measure the percentages of naive CD45RAhigh/CD27high T cells. CDR1 and CDR2 were assigned from the germline V gene as MNHNS and SASEGT. Relative to germline, V is 2 bases shorter and J is 6 bases shorter, with 10 bases between their ends. The CDR3 starts with the cysteine, ends with the phenylalanine, and has 14 residues. The entry retains the CDR3 DNA only, 42 bases that are in frame from base 1.

Worth noting for this clonotype: Its antigen is still unknown. Base qualities were left out, and no much larger clone turns up one base away.

Receptors were amplified or captured by 5' RACE. These reads were obtained on an Illumina HiSeq 2500. A second about 7 to 11 cycle PCR used a sample-barcoded 5' primer and a J-beta primer mix. A template-switch 5' adaptor carrying 12 random nucleotides introduced a unique molecular identifier onto each TCR beta cDNA molecule. Each sample yielded at least 2.5 million CDR3-containing paired-end reads. First-strand cDNA was synthesized from all RNA with the Mint cDNA synthesis kit, primed by a TRBC-specific oligonucleotide. Following uracil-DNA glycosylase treatment, a first 18-cycle PCR with universal primers M1SS and BC2_uni_R was performed on all cDNA. Regarding the original processing steps: Normalization of each sample was performed by random selection of 1 million high-quality reads, each carrying a distinct molecular identifier. Instead of being binned into consensus sequences, reads with shared molecular identifiers were discarded. MiTCR, with a Q25 quality threshold and the strictest error-elimination algorithm, was used for CDR3 identification, clonotype clustering and error correction. Lower-bound total TCR beta diversity was estimated with a nonparametric unseen species model using Euler transformation. TCRdb reran the public reads through fastp at Q25 and MiXCR, keeping productive beta chains. Rows with a matching CDR3 protein are joined into one entry that keeps the most common DNA and genes. V and J calls and clone size were set by TCRdb, not the authors. A total of 780,000 or so distinct CDR3 sequences appear in this sample, 20% to 25% of them only once. Under 4.5% of the sample is in the top ten clones.

Separately, the same data were catalogued under a study of T cells of mothers and their children. The second study's paper adds: The donors were nine systemically healthy Caucasian individuals, made up of three mothers and their six children. cDNA synthesis used all of the extracted RNA, with 1.5 ug of RNA in each 15 ul reaction. In the second PCR, the M1S primer added sample barcodes and 2-4 random nucleotides. Each mother yielded over 9.5 million TCR beta CDR3 reads and each child 3 million or so reads. Thymic selection shapes the output of TCR recombination in a similar way in related and unrelated pairs, and inherited differences have a minor effect. Normalized repertoire overlap in related mother-child pairs was always slightly higher than in unrelated mother-child pairs, but the difference was never significant. With a sensitivity of approximately 100 clones per million clonotypes, no persistent microchimeric T cell clones were detected. To look for features that set related mother-child pairs apart from unrelated individuals, the researchers ran deep NGS to compare the TCR beta repertoires of mothers and children. The mean age was roughly 44 +/- 4 years for the mothers and approximately 11 +/- 4 years for the children. After adapter ligation was performed with NEBNext reagents, the libraries were sequenced on an Illumina HiSeq 2000 with 100+100 nt paired-end reads. To avoid cross-contamination, the mother libraries and the child libraries were prepared a month apart and sequenced in separate runs. Each donor had between roughly 450,000 and 2,300,000 distinct TCR beta clonotypes identified. Naive TCR beta clonotypes were estimated from low-frequency clonotypes matched to each donor's FACS-determined naive share, without sorting.

Recombination joined TRBV6-1 with TRBJ1-4; TRBD1 could be the D gene, as 5 bases match. The receptor's source is a boy between 10 and 17 years old in good health. Sequenced sample: blood. The DNA reads TGTGCCAGCAGTGAACAGGGAGGTGATGAAAAACTGTTTTTT. It translates to CASSEQGGDEKLFF.